This T cell receptor (beta chain) is drawn from a study of blood T cell repertoires in COVID-19. Those enrolled, adults aged roughly 18 to 95 years, came from roughly 22 US areas. The CDR3 is made up of 16 amino acids. Germline CDR1 and CDR2: LNHDA and SQIVND (reference sequence). Trimming shortened V by 5 bases and J by 2 bases, and 15 bases separated the two germline ends. Here immunoSEQ multiplex PCR was the method, and the copy in TCRdb shows in-frame clones only, minus some. The sample records 200,000 to 250,000 clones, 88% being singletons. This sequence was found in a woman in her forties or fifties with acute COVID-19. Source material: PBMCs or T cells enriched from blood (not recorded which). J is TRBJ1-4 and V is TRBV19; D is undetermined. The CDR3 is CASSLGRTLTNEKLFF. The DNA for the CDR3 is TGTGCCAGTAGTCTTGGCAGAACGTTGACTAATGAAAAACTGTTTTTT.